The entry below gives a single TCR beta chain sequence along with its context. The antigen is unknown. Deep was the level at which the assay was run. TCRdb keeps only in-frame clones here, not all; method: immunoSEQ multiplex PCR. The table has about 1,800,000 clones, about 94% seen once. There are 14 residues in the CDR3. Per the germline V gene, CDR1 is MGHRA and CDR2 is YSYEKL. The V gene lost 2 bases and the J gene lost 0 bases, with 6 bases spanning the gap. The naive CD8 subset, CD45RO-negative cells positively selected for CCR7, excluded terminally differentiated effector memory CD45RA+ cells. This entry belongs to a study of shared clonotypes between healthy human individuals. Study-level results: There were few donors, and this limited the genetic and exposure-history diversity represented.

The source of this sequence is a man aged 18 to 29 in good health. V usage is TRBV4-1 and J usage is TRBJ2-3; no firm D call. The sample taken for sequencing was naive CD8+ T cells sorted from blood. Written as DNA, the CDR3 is TGCGCCAGCAGCCAAATACGTAGCACAGATACGCAGTATTTT. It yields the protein CASSQIRSTDTQYF.